The clone carrying this TCR beta chain was detected ten times or more. Its cognate antigen is unknown. The time point denotes: newly diagnosed GD, antithyroid drugs for less than 3 months. Preparation of the TCR library used RNA extracted from PBMCs. This entry belongs to a study of regulatory T cells in long-lasting Graves disease. Germline V gene sequence: CDR1 MDHEN, CDR2 SYDVKM. The CDR3 covers 13 residues. After removal of 2 bases from V and 8 bases from J, the junction contained 2 bases not matched to a gene. Study results and caveats: The study found TRBV28, TRBJ1-2 and TRBJ2-5 favored in persistent disease. Fewer public clonotypes were shared by new patients (about 940) than by persistent patients (roughly 2,500). Study was limited to peripheral blood, excluding thyroid tissue.

Combining iRepertoire HTBI primers with Arm-PCR of CDR3 regions, the authors built TCR beta libraries. TCRdb used MiXCR to reprocess the multiplex PCR reads, holding one entry per CDR3 protein. The data contain 300,000 to 450,000 distinct CDR3 sequences, around 15% of them singletons. The chain uses TRBV28 and TRBJ2-4; 8 positions match TRBD1. This receptor was identified in a female donor with Graves disease. The material sequenced was peripheral blood mononuclear cells (PBMCs), taken at new diagnosis, from a patient treated with antithyroid drugs. The CDR3 DNA follows: TGTGCCAGCAGTTTAACAGGGGGAGACATTCAGTACTTC. Its protein product is CASSLTGGDIQYF.